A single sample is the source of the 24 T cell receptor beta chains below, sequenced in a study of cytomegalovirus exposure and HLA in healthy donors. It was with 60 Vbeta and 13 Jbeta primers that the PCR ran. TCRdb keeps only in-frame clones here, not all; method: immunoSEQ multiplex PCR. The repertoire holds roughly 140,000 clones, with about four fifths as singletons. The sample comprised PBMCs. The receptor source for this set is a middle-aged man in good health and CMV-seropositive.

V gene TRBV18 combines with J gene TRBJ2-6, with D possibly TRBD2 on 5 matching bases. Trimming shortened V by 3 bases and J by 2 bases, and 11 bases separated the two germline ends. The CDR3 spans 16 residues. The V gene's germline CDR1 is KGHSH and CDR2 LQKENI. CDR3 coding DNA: TGTGCCAGCTCACCCCTCACTAGGGCTGGGGCCAACGTCCTGACTTTC. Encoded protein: CASSPLTRAGANVLTF. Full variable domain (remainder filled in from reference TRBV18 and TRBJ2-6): NAGVMQNPRHLVRRRGQEARLRCSPMKGHSHVYWYRQLPEEGLKFMVYLQKENIIDESGMPKERFSAEFPKEGPSILRIQQVVRGDSAAYFCASSPLTRAGANVLTFGAGSRLTVL.

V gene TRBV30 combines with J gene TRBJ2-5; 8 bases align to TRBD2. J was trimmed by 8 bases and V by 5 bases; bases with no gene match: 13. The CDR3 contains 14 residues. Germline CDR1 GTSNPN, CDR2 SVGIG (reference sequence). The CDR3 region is CAWSMGAGVQTQYF. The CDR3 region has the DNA TGTGCCTGGTCGATGGGAGCGGGAGTGCAAACCCAGTACTTC.

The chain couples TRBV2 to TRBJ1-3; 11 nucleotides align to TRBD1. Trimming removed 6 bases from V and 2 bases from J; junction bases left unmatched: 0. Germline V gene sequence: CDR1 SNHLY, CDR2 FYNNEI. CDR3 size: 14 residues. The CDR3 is CASRGQGAGNTIYF. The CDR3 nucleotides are TGTGCCAGCAGGGGACAGGGGGCTGGAAACACCATATATTTT. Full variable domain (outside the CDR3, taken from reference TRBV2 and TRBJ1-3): EPEVTQTPSHQVTQMGQEVILRCVPISNHLYFYWYRQILGQKVEFLVSFYNNEISEKSEIFDDQFSVERPDGSNFTLKIRSTKLEDSAMYFCASRGQGAGNTIYFGEGSWLTVV.

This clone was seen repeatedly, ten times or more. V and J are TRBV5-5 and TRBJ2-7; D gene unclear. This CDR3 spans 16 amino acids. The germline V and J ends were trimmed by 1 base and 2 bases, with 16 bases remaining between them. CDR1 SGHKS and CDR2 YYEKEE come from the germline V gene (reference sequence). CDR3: CASSLYVGTMAYEQYF. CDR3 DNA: TGTGCCAGCAGCTTGTACGTCGGTACCATGGCCTACGAGCAGTACTTC.

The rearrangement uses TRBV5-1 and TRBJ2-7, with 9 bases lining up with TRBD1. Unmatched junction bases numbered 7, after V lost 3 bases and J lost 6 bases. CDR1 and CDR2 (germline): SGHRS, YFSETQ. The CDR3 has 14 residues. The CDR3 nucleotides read TGCGCCAGCAGCTGGACAGGGGACTTCTCCGAGCAGTACTTC. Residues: CASSWTGDFSEQYF.

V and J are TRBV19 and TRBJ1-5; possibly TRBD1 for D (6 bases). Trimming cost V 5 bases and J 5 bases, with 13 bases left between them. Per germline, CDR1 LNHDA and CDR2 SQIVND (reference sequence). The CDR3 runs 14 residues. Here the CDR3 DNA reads TGTGCCAGTAGTTTACAGGGTCCCCATCAGCCCCAGCATTTT. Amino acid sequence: CASSLQGPHQPQHF.

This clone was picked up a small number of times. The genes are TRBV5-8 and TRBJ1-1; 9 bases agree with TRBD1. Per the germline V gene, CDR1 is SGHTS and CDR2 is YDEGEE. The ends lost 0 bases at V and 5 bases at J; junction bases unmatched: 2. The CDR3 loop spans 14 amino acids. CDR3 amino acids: CASSLVQGATEAFF. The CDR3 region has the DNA TGTGCCAGCAGCTTGGTACAGGGGGCGACTGAAGCTTTCTTT.

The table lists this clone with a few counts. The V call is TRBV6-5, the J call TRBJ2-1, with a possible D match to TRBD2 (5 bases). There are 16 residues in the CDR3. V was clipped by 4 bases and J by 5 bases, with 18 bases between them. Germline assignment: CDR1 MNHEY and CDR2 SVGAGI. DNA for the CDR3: TGTGCCAGCAGTTTCGATTGGGCTAGCTTCCACAATGAGCAGTTCTTC. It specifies CASSFDWASFHNEQFF.

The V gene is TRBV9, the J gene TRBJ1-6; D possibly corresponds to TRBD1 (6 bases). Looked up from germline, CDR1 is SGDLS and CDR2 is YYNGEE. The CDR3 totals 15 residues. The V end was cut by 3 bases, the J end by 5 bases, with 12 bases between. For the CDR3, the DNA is TGTGCCAGCAGCGGAAGACAGGCGGATAATTCACCCCTCCACTTT. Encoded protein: CASSGRQADNSPLHF.

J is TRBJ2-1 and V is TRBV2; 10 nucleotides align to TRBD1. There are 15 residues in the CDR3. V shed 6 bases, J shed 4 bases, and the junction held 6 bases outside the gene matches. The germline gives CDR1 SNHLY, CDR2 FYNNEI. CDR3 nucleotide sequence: TGTGCCAGCAGCTGGGGACAGGGGAAATACAATGAGCAGTTCTTC. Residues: CASSWGQGKYNEQFF.

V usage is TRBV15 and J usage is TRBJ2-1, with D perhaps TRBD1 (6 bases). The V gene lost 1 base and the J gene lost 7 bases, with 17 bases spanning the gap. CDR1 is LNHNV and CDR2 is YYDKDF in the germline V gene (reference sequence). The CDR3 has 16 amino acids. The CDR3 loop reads CATSRVGTGYGNEQFF. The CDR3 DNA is TGTGCCACCAGCAGAGTAGGAACAGGGTATGGGAATGAGCAGTTCTTC.

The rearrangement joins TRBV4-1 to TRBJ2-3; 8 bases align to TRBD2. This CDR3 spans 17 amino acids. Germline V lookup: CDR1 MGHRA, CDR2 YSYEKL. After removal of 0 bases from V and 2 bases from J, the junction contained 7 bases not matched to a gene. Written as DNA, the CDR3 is TGCGCCAGCAGCCAAGATCAAGCGGGAGTCCTCACAGATACGCAGTATTTT. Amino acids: CASSQDQAGVLTDTQYF.

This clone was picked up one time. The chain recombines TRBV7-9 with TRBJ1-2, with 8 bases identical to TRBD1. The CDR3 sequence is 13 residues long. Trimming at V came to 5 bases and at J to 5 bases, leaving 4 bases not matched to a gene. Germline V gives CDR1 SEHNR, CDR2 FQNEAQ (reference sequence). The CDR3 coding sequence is TGTGCCAGCAGCACGGGGACAGGTTATGGCTACACCTTC. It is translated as CASSTGTGYGYTF.

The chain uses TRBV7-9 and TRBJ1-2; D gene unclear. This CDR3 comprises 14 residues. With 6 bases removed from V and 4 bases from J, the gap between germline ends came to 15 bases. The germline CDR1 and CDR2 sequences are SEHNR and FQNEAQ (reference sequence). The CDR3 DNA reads TGTGCCAGCAGACCTCCCGGGAACCCCTATGGCTACACCTTC. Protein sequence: CASRPPGNPYGYTF.

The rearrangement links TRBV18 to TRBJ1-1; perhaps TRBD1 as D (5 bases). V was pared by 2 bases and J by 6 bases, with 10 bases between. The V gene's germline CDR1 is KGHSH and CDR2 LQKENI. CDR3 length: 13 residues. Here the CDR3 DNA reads TGTGCCAGCTCACCAGGTGGGGCATCTGAAGCTTTCTTT. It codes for CASSPGGASEAFF. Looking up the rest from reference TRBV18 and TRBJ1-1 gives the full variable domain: NAGVMQNPRHLVRRRGQEARLRCSPMKGHSHVYWYRQLPEEGLKFMVYLQKENIIDESGMPKERFSAEFPKEGPSILRIQQVVRGDSAAYFCASSPGGASEAFFGQGTRLTVV.

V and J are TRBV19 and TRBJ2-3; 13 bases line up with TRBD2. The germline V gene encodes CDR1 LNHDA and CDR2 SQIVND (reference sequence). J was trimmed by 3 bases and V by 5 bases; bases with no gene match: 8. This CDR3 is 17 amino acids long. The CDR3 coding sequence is TGTGCCAGTAGTTCTCCTTGGACTAGCGGGGGAACAGATACGCAGTATTTT. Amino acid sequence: CASSSPWTSGGTDTQYF.

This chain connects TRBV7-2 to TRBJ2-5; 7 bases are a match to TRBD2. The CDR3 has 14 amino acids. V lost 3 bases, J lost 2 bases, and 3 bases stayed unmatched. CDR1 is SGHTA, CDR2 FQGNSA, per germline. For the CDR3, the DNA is TGTGCCAGCAGCTTCCAGCGGGGACAAGAGACCCAGTACTTC. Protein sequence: CASSFQRGQETQYF.

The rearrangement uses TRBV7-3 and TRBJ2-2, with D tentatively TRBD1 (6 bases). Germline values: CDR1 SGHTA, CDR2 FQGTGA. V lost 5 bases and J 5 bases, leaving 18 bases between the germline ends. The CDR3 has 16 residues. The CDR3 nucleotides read TGTGCCAGCAGCCCAACACCGGGACACCAAACCGGGGAGCTGTTTTTT. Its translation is CASSPTPGHQTGELFF.

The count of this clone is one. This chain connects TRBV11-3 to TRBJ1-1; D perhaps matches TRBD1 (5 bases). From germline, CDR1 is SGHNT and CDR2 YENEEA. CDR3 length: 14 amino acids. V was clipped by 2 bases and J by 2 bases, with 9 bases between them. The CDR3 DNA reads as TGTGCCAGCAGCTTAAGGGGCCTTAACACTGAAGCTTTCTTT. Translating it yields CASSLRGLNTEAFF.

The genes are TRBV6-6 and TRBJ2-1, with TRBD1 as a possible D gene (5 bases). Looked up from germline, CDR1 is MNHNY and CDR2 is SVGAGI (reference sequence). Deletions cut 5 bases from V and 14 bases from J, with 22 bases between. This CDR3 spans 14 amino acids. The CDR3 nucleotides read TGTGCCAGCAGTGCCGCCAAGCAGGGTAGTAGGAAGTTCTTC. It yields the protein CASSAAKQGSRKFF.

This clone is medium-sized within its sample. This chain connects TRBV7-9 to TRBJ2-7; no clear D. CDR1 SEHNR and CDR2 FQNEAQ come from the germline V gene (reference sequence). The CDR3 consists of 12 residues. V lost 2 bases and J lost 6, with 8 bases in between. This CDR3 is CASSLYLSEQYF. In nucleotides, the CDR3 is TGTGCCAGCAGCTTATATCTGTCCGAGCAGTACTTC.

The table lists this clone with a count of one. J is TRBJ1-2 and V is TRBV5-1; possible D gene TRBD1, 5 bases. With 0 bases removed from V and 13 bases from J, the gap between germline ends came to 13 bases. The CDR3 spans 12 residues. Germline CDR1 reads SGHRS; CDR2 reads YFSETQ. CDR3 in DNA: TGCGCCAGCAGCTTGGCCGGGAGCGGGACCACCTTC. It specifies CASSLAGSGTTF.

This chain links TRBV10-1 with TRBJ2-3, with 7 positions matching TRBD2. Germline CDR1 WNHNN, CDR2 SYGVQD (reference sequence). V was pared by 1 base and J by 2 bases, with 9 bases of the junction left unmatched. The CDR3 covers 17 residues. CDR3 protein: CASSEYGLADFTDTQYF. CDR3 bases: TGCGCCAGCAGTGAGTACGGCCTAGCGGATTTCACAGATACGCAGTATTTT.

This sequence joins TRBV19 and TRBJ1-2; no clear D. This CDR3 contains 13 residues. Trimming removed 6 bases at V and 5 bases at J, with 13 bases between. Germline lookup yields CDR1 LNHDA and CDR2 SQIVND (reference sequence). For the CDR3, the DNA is TGTGCCAGTAGCCGAACCCGGGAATATGGCTACACCTTC. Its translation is CASSRTREYGYTF.